This T cell receptor beta chain comes out of a study of blood T cells in healthy people across ages. General study results and limits: Measured against age, TCR beta diversity per million T cells decreased in a roughly linear manner. PBMC samples, being unsorted, prevented any conclusive comparison of naive and antigen-experienced cells.

Next came a second PCR, run for roughly 6 to 11 cycles, which used a sample-barcoded 5' primer along with a J-beta primer mix. MiXCR, applied by TCRdb to the 5' RACE reads, yields one record per CDR3 protein. This table has 1.4 million to 1.5 million distinct CDR3 sequences, roughly 40% appearing once. This clonotype was counted a few times. Its antigen is not identified. The V end lost 6 bases, the J end lost 7 bases, and 19 bases lay between the germline ends. This CDR3 is built from 14 residues. Germline V CDR1 and CDR2: WSHSY, SAAADI. V is TRBV10-2 and J is TRBJ2-7, with a weak D call TRBD2 (6 bases). This TCR derives from a woman younger than 30 in good health. Sequenced: blood. This CDR3 is CASRSGDTYNEQYF. CDR3 bases: TGCGCCAGCAGATCGGGAGACACCTACAATGAGCAGTACTTC.